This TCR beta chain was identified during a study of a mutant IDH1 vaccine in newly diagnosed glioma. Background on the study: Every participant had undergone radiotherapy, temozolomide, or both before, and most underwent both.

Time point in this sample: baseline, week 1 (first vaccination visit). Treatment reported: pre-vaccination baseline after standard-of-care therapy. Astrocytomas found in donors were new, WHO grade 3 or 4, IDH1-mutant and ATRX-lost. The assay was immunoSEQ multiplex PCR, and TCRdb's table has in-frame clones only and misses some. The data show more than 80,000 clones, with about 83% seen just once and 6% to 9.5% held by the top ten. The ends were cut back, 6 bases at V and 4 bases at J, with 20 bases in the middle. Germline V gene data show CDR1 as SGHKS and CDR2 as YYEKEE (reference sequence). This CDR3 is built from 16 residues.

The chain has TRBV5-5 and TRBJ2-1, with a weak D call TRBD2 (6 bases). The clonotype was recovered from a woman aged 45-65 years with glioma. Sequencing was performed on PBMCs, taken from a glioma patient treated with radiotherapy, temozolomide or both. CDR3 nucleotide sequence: TGTGCCAGCACCTTCGATCCGGGTGGGAGGTACAATGAGCAGTTCTTC. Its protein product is CASTFDPGGRYNEQFF. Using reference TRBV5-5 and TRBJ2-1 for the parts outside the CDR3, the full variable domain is DAGVTQSPTHLIKTRGQQVTLRCSPISGHKSVSWYQQVLGQGPQFIFQYYEKEERGRGNFPDRFSARQFPNYSSELNVNALLLGDSALYLCASTFDPGGRYNEQFFGPGTRLTVL.